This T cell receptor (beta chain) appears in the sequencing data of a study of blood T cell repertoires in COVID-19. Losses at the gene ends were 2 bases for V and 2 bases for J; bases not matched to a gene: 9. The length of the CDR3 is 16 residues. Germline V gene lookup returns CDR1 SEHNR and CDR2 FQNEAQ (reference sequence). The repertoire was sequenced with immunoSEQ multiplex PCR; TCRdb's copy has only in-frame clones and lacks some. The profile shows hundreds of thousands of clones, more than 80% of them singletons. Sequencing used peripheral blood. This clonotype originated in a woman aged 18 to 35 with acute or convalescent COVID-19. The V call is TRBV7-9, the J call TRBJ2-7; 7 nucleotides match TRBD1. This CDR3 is CASSLSYGTDPYEQYF. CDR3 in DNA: TGTGCCAGCAGCTTATCGTACGGGACAGATCCCTACGAGCAGTACTTC.